This TCR beta chain emerged from a study of T-cell reconstitution after alpha-beta-depleted transplantation in children. This clonotype has a count of ten or more. Unique molecular identifiers were incorporated during preparation of the TCRbeta library. Using its own MiXCR run on the PCR reads, TCRdb lists one record per CDR3 protein. Here the sample spans roughly 120,000 distinct CDR3 sequences, around 10% being singletons. Germline CDR1 is ENHRY and CDR2 is SYGVKD. Between the trimmed V and J ends, which lost 6 bases and 5 bases, there was a span of 16 bases. This CDR3 spans 14 amino acids. The sample in question was PBMCs from the stem cell graft donor, obtained from the stem cell graft. The TCR originated in a human donor who donated a stem cell graft to a child with acute lymphoblastic leukemia. The rearrangement joins TRBV10-3 to TRBJ2-5; D possibly corresponds to TRBD1 (5 bases). CDR3 amino acids: CAIRPERGMETQYF. CDR3 sequence (DNA): TGTGCCATCAGACCAGAAAGGGGTATGGAGACCCAGTACTTC.